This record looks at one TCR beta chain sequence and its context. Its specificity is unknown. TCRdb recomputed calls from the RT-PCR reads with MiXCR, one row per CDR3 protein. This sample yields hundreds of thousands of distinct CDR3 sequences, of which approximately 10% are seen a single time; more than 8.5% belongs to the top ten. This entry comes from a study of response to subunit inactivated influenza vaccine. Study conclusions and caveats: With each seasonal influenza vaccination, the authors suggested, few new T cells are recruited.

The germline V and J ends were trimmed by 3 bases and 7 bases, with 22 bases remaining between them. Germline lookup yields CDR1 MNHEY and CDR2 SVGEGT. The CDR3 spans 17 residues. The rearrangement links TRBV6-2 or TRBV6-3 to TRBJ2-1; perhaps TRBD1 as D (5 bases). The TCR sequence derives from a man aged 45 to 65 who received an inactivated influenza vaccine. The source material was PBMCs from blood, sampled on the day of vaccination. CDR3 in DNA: TGTGCCAGCAGTTATTCCCCAGGGTCGATCTACTGGAATGAGCAGTTCTTC. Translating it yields CASSYSPGSIYWNEQFF.